The 21 T cell receptor beta chains listed next were all sequenced from one sample in a study of cytomegalovirus exposure and HLA in healthy donors. PCR used 60 Vbeta primers and 13 Jbeta primers. Clones were read by immunoSEQ multiplex PCR, and TCRdb kept only the in-frame ones, dropping some. Of roughly 97,000 clones detected, over 9% appear once; the ten largest clones hold 5.8%. Material for sequencing was PBMCs. The receptors originated from a man in his forties in good health and CMV-seropositive.

The genes are TRBV7-9 and TRBJ2-7, with D possibly TRBD2 on 5 matching bases. Trimming removed 3 bases from V and 0 bases from J, with 9 bases in between. This CDR3 has 14 amino acids. Germline values: CDR1 SEHNR, CDR2 FQNEAQ (reference sequence). Written as DNA, the CDR3 is TGTGCCAGCAGCTTTAGCGAGAACTCCTACGAGCAGTACTTC. Its protein is CASSFSENSYEQYF.

This clone was seen a handful of times. Additional DNA sequences in this sample encode the identical CDR3. The rearrangement joins TRBV10-3 to TRBJ2-2, with D uncertain. Germline values: CDR1 ENHRY, CDR2 SYGVKD. The CDR3 is made up of 12 amino acids. Trimming stripped 4 bases from V and 3 bases from J, with 3 bases between. The CDR3, as DNA: TGTGCCATCAGTGTCGACACCGGGGAGCTGTTTTTT. This gives the protein CAISVDTGELFF.

This clone was seen more than once but under ten times. CDR3 residues: CASSLSGSLNEQFF. CDR3 coding DNA: TGTGCCAGCAGTTTGTCAGGTTCTCTCAATGAGCAGTTCTTC. V gene TRBV27 combines with J gene TRBJ2-1; D uncertain. From germline, CDR1 is MNHEY and CDR2 SMNVEV (reference sequence). Trimming stripped 3 bases from V and 6 bases from J, with 12 bases between. CDR3 length: 14 amino acids.

V is TRBV28 and J is TRBJ2-7; maybe TRBD1 (6 bases). Germline V gene lookup returns CDR1 MDHEN and CDR2 SYDVKM. The ends were cut back, 4 bases at V and 6 bases at J, with 16 bases in the middle. The CDR3 totals 14 residues. CDR3 sequence reads: CASSSPGTFPEQYF. CDR3 sequence (DNA): TGTGCCAGCAGTTCGCCTGGGACATTTCCCGAGCAGTACTTC.

CDR3 DNA: TGTGCCAGCAGCTTTGGGACTAGCGGGAGGACCGGGGAGCTGTTTTTT. Its protein is CASSFGTSGRTGELFF. The V and J genes are TRBV5-6 and TRBJ2-2; 15 bases fit TRBD2. V gave up 2 bases and J gave up 5 bases; unmatched junction bases: 1. Germline CDR1 SGHDT, CDR2 YYEEEE. This CDR3 is 16 amino acids long.

This clone was seen a few times. V is TRBV7-8 and J is TRBJ2-3, with a possible D match to TRBD2 (6 bases). The CDR3 spans 14 residues. Looked up from germline, CDR1 is SGHVS and CDR2 is FQNEAQ. Trimming cost V 0 bases and J 2 bases, with 6 bases left between them. The CDR3 protein is CASSLADYTDTQYF. In nucleotides, the CDR3 is TGTGCCAGCAGCTTAGCGGACTACACAGATACGCAGTATTTT.

This clone has just a few counts. The rearrangement links TRBV7-9 to TRBJ1-5, with TRBD1 identical over 8 bases. This CDR3 is built from 14 residues. The germline V gene encodes CDR1 SEHNR and CDR2 FQNEAQ (reference sequence). Germline trimming cut 1 base from V and 6 bases from J; bases unmatched to any gene: 2. The DNA for the CDR3 is TGTGCCAGCAGCTTAGGACAGGGGTTTCAGCCCCAGCATTTT. Amino acids: CASSLGQGFQPQHF. Full variable domain (rest looked up from reference TRBV7-9 and TRBJ1-5): DTGVSQNPRHKITKRGQNVTFRCDPISEHNRLYWYRQTLGQGPEFLTYFQNEAQLEKSRLLSDRFSAERPKGSFSTLEIQRTEQGDSAMYLCASSLGQGFQPQHFGDGTRLSIL.

The rearrangement joins TRBV6-1 to TRBJ1-5; 10 bases agree with TRBD1. This CDR3 region has 14 residues. V shed 7 bases and J 4 bases; nucleotides not matched to a gene: 4. Germline loops: CDR1 MNHNS, CDR2 SASEGT. CDR3 bases: TGTGCCAGCATACCGGGACAGGGGAATCAGCCCCAGCATTTT. Amino acids: CASIPGQGNQPQHF.

The CDR3 nucleotides are TGTGCCAGCAGCCCAGAACAGGGTAGAGGCAATCAGCCCCAGCATTTT. Translation: CASSPEQGRGNQPQHF. The chain employs TRBV27 and TRBJ1-5; possible D gene TRBD1, 6 bases. CDR3 length: 16 residues. Germline CDR1 MNHEY, CDR2 SMNVEV (reference sequence). V was pared by 6 bases and J by 2 bases, with 17 bases between.

This clone has a handful of counts. J is TRBJ2-3 and V is TRBV11-2; D perhaps matches TRBD2 (6 bases). CDR1 and CDR2 from the germline V gene are SGHAT and FQNNGV. There are 15 residues in the CDR3. Between the trimmed V and J ends, which lost 3 bases and 2 bases, there was a span of 12 bases. CDR3 nucleotide sequence: TGTGCCAGCAGCTTTAGCGGAGCTGACACAGATACGCAGTATTTT. Translation gives CASSFSGADTDTQYF.

There are a few counts of this clone. The V call is TRBV11-1, the J call TRBJ2-1, with D possibly TRBD2 on 6 matching bases. CDR1 and CDR2 from the germline V gene are SGHAT and FQDESV (reference sequence). The CDR3 loop spans 16 amino acids. V was pared by 1 base and J by 9 bases, with 19 bases between. CDR3 region: CASSLEGLASRSEQFF. In DNA form, the CDR3 reads TGTGCCAGCAGCTTAGAGGGGCTAGCGAGCCGCAGTGAGCAGTTCTTC.

The rearrangement joins TRBV9 to TRBJ2-6, with D perhaps matching TRBD1 (6 bases). CDR3 size: 16 residues. Germline assignment: CDR1 SGDLS and CDR2 YYNGEE. Trimming stripped 2 bases from V and 0 bases from J, with 9 bases between. CDR3 nucleotides: TGTGCCAGCAGCGTGGGGACATTCTCTGGGGCCAACGTCCTGACTTTC. It yields the protein CASSVGTFSGANVLTF.

The J gene is TRBJ2-7, the V gene TRBV4-1; 10 bases fit TRBD2. The germline CDR1 and CDR2 sequences are MGHRA and YSYEKL. The CDR3 is made up of 18 amino acids. V lost 0 bases and J lost 5; bases outside the gene matches: 13. The CDR3 DNA sequence: TGCGCCAGCAGCCAAGAAGGACTAGCGGTTGTCGGGGGGGACGAGCAGTACTTC. Its translation: CASSQEGLAVVGGDEQYF.

The chain combines TRBV6-5 with TRBJ2-2; D call uncertain. This CDR3 is built from 12 residues. The V and J ends lost 4 bases and 13 bases respectively, with 13 bases between them. The germline gives CDR1 MNHEY, CDR2 SVGAGI. Written as DNA, the CDR3 is TGTGCCAGCAGTTCCTATCCCTTCGGGCTGTTTTTT. Encoded protein: CASSSYPFGLFF.

This clone was seen a handful of times. The V call is TRBV4-1, the J call TRBJ1-1; 8 bases agree with TRBD1. Unmatched junction bases numbered 16, after V lost 4 bases and J lost 3 bases. Germline V gene lookup returns CDR1 MGHRA and CDR2 YSYEKL. The CDR3 totals 18 residues. CDR3 DNA: TGCGCCAGCAGCCTTACGATGATAAGGACAGGGCGGGACACTGAAGCTTTCTTT. This encodes CASSLTMIRTGRDTEAFF.

By share of the sample, this clone is medium-sized. This rearrangement joins TRBV25-1 to TRBJ1-1; D is unclear. Looked up from germline, CDR1 is MGHDK and CDR2 is SYGVNS. The CDR3 spans 14 residues. V lost 3 bases and J lost 0, with 8 bases in between. The CDR3, as DNA: TGTGCCAGCAGTGACAGGATGCTGAACACTGAAGCTTTCTTT. Translated, it gives CASSDRMLNTEAFF.

A few counts support this clone. CDR3 amino acids: CASSQDGATGAGETQYF. The DNA of the CDR3 is TGCGCCAGCAGCCAAGATGGGGCGACAGGGGCCGGAGAGACCCAGTACTTC. V usage is TRBV4-3 and J usage is TRBJ2-5; TRBD1 matches at 8 bases. Germline CDR1 LGHNA, CDR2 YSLEER. The junction had 10 bases not matched to a gene; V was cut back by 0 bases and J by 4 bases. The CDR3 loop spans 17 amino acids.

This clone has a handful of counts. The chain has TRBV18 and TRBJ1-1; 10 bases match TRBD1. Losses at the gene ends were 3 bases for V and 3 bases for J; bases not matched to a gene: 4. The CDR3 consists of 15 residues. Germline CDR1 is KGHSH and CDR2 is LQKENI. CDR3 loop: CASSPGQGIDTEAFF. The CDR3 DNA reads as TGTGCCAGCTCACCGGGACAGGGGATAGACACTGAAGCTTTCTTT.

The chain combines TRBV13 with TRBJ2-7, with a weak D call TRBD2 (6 bases). CDR1 PRHDT and CDR2 FYEKMQ come from the germline V gene (reference sequence). The V gene lost 5 bases and the J gene lost 3 bases, with 11 bases spanning the gap. The CDR3 runs 13 residues. The CDR3 sequence is CASSRRGIYEQYF. The CDR3, as DNA: TGTGCCAGCAGCCGACGGGGGATCTACGAGCAGTACTTC.

This clone was detected a few times. This chain links TRBV27 with TRBJ2-7, with 8 positions matching TRBD2. Looked up from germline, CDR1 is MNHEY and CDR2 is SMNVEV (reference sequence). The junction had 13 bases not matched to a gene; V was cut back by 8 bases and J by 4 bases. This CDR3 contains 15 residues. The CDR3 reads CASCAGTSFIYEQYF. The CDR3 DNA is TGTGCCAGCTGCGCTGGGACTAGTTTTATTTACGAGCAGTACTTC.

V and J are TRBV14 and TRBJ2-1; D is possibly TRBD2 (5 bases). Between the trimmed V and J ends, which lost 4 bases and 6 bases, there was a span of 19 bases. The CDR3 contains 16 residues. The germline V gene encodes CDR1 SGHDN and CDR2 FVKESK. DNA of the CDR3: TGTGCCAGCAGCCTCCAAAGACAAAGCGGACCCAATGAGCAGTTCTTC. Protein product: CASSLQRQSGPNEQFF.